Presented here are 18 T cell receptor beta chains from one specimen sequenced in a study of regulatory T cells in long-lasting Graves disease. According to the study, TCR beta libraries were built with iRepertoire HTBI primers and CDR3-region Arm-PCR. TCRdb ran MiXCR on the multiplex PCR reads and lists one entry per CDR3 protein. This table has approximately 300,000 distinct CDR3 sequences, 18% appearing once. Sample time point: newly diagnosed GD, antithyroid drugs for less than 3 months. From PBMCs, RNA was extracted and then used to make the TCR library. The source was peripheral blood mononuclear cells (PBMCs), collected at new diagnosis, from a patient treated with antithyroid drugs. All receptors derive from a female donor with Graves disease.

The CDR3 bases are TGTGCCAGCAGCCCCTGGGGACTAGCGGGAGGCGAGCAGTACTTC. Translating it yields CASSPWGLAGGEQYF. This chain uses TRBV11-2 with TRBJ2-7; TRBD2 aligns across 15 bases. The junction had 5 bases not matched to a gene; V was cut back by 5 bases and J by 6 bases. Germline V lookup: CDR1 SGHAT, CDR2 FQNNGV. The CDR3 is 15 amino acids.

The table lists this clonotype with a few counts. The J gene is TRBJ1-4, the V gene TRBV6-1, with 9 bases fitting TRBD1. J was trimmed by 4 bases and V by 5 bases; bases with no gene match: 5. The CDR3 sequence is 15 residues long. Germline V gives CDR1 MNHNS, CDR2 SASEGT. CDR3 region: CASSSEDRGNEKLFF. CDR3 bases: TGTGCCAGCAGTAGCGAGGACAGGGGTAATGAAAAACTGTTTTTT.

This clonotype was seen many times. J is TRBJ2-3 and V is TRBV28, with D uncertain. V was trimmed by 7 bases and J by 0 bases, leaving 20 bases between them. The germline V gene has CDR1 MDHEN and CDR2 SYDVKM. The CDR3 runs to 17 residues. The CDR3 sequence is CASTNPPLAFSTDTQYF. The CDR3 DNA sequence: TGTGCCAGCACAAACCCCCCGCTCGCTTTTAGCACAGATACGCAGTATTTT.

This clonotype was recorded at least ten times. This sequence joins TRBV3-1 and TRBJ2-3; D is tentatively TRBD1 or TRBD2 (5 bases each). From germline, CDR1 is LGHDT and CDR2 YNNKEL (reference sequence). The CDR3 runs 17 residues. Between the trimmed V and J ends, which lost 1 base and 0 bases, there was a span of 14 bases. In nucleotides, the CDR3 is TGTGCCAGCAGCCAAGGAAGCGGACACCCTAGCACAGATACGCAGTATTTT. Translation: CASSQGSGHPSTDTQYF.

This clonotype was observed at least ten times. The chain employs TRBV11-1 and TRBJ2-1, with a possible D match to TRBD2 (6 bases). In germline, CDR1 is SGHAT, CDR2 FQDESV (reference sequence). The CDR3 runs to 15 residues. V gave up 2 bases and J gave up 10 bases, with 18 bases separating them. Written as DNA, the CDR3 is TGTGCCAGCAGCTTATTTTCGGGCCTAGCGTCGGAGCAGTTCTTC. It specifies CASSLFSGLASEQFF.

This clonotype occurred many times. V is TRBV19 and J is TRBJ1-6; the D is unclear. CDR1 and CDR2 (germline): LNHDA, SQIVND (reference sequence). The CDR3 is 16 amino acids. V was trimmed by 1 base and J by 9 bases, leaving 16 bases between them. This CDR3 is CASSIAPWEYSSPLHF. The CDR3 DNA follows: TGTGCCAGTAGTATAGCACCGTGGGAGTATTCTTCACCCCTCCACTTT.

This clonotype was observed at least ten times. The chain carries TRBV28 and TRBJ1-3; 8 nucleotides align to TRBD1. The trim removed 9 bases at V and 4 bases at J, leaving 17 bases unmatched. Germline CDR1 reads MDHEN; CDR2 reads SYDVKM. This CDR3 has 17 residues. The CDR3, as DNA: TGTGCCAGTACCTCTTCAGGGGGCGTTCGTGACGGAAACACCATATATTTT. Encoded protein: CASTSSGGVRDGNTIYF.

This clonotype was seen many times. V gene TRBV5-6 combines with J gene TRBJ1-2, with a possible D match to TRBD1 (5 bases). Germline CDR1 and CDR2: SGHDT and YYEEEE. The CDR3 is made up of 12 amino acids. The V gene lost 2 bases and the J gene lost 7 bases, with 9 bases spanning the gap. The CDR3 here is CASSFLGLGYTF. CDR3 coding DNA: TGTGCCAGCAGCTTTCTGGGACTTGGCTACACCTTC.

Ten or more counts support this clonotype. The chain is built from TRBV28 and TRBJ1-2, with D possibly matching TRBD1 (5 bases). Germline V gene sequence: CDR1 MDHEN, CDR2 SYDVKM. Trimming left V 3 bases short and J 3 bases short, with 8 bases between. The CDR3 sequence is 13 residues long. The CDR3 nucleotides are TGTGCCAGCAGTTTCTCGGGGCACTATGGCTACACCTTC. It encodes CASSFSGHYGYTF.

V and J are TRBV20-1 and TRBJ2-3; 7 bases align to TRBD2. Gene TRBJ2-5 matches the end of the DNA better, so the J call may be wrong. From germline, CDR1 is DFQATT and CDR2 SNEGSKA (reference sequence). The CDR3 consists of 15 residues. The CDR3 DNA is TGCAGTGCTAGTACGTCGGGAGGTAACCTGAGGACCCAGTACTTC. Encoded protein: CSASTSGGNLRTQYF.

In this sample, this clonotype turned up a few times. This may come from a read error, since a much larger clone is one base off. The CDR3 DNA reads TGTGCCAGCAGTTTATACGGATATGAGACCCTGTACTTC. As protein: CASSLYGYETLYF. The genes are TRBV27 and TRBJ2-5; no firm D call. The germline gives CDR1 MNHEY, CDR2 SMNVEV (reference sequence). The CDR3 loop spans 13 amino acids.

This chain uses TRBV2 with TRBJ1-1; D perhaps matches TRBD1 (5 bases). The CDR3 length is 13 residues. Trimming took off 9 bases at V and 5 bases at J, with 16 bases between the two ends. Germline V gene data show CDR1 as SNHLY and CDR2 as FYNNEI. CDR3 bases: TGTGCCAGTGGAGGGAGGGGAGGAACTGAAGCTTTCTTT. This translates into CASGGRGGTEAFF.

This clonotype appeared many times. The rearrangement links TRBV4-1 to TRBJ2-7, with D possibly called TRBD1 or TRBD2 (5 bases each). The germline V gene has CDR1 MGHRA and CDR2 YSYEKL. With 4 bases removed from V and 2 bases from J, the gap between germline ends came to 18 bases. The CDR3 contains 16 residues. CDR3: CASSLTWGTGTYEQYF. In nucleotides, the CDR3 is TGCGCCAGCAGCCTCACATGGGGGACGGGCACCTACGAGCAGTACTTC.

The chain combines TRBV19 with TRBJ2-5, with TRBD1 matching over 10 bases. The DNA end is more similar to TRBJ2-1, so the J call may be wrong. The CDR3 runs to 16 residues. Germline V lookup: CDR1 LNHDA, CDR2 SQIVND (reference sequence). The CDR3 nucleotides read TGTGCCAGTAGTGACCATTGGACAGGGGGATCCTACGAGCAGTTCTTC. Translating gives CASSDHWTGGSYEQFF.

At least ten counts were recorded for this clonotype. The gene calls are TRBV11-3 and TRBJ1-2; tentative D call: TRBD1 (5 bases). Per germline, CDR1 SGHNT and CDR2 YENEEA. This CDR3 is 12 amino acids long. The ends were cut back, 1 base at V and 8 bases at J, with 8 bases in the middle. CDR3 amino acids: CASSLAGQGYTF. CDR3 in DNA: TGTGCCAGCAGCTTAGCAGGGCAAGGCTACACCTTC.

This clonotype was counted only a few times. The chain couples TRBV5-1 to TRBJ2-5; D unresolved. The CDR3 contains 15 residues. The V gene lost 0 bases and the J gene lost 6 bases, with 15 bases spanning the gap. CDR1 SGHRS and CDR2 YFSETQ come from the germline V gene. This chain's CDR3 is CASSLAWGISKTQYF. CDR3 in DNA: TGCGCCAGCAGCTTGGCCTGGGGTATCTCTAAGACCCAGTACTTC.

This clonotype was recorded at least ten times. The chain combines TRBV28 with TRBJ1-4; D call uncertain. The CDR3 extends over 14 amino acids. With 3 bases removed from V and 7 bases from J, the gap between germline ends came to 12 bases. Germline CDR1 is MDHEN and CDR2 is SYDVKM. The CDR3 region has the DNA TGTGCCAGCAGTTTTAGCAGCTTCTTTGAAAAACTGTTTTTT. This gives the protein CASSFSSFFEKLFF.

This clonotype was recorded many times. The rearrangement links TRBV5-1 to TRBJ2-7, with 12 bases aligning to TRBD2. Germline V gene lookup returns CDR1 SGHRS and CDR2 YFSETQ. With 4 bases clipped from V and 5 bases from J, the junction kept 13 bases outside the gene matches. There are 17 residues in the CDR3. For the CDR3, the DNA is TGCGCCAGCAGCCTGCGGACTAGCGGGATTGGAGGAAACGAGCAGTACTTC. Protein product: CASSLRTSGIGGNEQYF.